This T cell receptor (beta chain) was obtained from a study of blood T cell repertoires in COVID-19 (dated by TCRdb to 2020 to 2021). Background on the whole study: Samples covering the acute and convalescent phases of COVID-19 were provided by collaborators in the United States, Italy and Spain. The prospective study material was composed of cDNA or gDNA derived from T cells, B-cell-depleted T cells, or PBMCs. Subjects who had been exposed to COVID-19, were actively infected with it, or had recovered from it provided the deeply sampled blood TCRbeta repertoires that made up the dataset. The repertoires were released in a freely available public database meant as a resource for research on the immune response to SARS-CoV-2. Samples came from the ongoing ImmuneRACE study (first 160 participants) plus 1,254 subjects from 6 global collaborators. Nearly every sample came with metadata listing a de-identified subject ID, COVID-19 status, age in years and sex. Where HLA class I and class II types were available, the types were taken from metadata supplied by the sample provider, not from assay-based typing.

Comments on this clone: Its antigen is still unknown. No quality values exist for individual bases; no much larger clone is one base distant.

Trimming at the junction amounts to 4 bases on V and 1 base on J, and the germline ends lie 16 bases apart. The CDR1 and CDR2 encoded by the germline V gene are MNHEY and SVGEGT. The CDR3 numbers 16 residues from cysteine through phenylalanine. The sequence is cut down to CDR3 DNA, 48 bases in frame from base 1. The immunoSEQ Assay, a bias-controlled multiplex PCR, was used to amplify TCRbeta CDR3 regions from genomic DNA. In the paper's pipeline: The number of nucleated cells in each sample was estimated by amplification of reference gene primers within the assay. To quantify the absolute abundance of each unique TCRbeta CDR3 rearrangement, sequence reads were collapsed and filtered. For each sample, productive Simpson clonality was calculated as the square root of Simpson's diversity index across productive rearrangements. TCRdb mirrors the immuneACCESS table, restricted to in-frame sequences. Some clones are absent from its copies; in checked studies, under half trace to an unresolved V gene, and the reason for the others is unknown. V, J and clone size were drawn from that table, and D and trimming were deduced from the DNA. The sample table shows roughly 350,000 clones, and around 91% are seen once. Of the sample, around 3.3% falls within the top ten clones.

General findings and caveats noted by the study authors: The amount of clinical and demographic metadata varied by source and participant and was provided uncurated.

Samples from volunteer blood donors who had recovered from COVID-19 were contributed by a second Seattle source. Collaborating institutions collected whole blood in K2EDTA tubes following their own protocols. For TCRbeta analysis, collaborators shipped samples as frozen whole blood, isolated PBMCs, or DNA extracted from either of those sample types. The chain joins TRBV6-2 or TRBV6-3 to TRBJ2-5; TRBD2 is perhaps the D gene, given 6 matching bases. The receptor's source is a woman under 30 who had recovered from COVID-19. The sequencing sample was made of peripheral blood. The CDR3 here reads CASSWDVGSPQETQYF. The DNA is as follows: TGTGCCAGCAGTTGGGACGTCGGGAGCCCCCAAGAGACCCAGTACTTC.